This paragraph reports one TCR beta chain. Relative to the germline gene, one junction end is altered; a read error may explain this. TCRbeta libraries were built with three rounds of nested PCR, modified from ARM-PCR. TCRdb re-derived calls from the multiplex PCR reads in MiXCR, one entry per CDR3 protein. This table holds tens of thousands of distinct CDR3 sequences, approximately 79% found once. Per the germline V gene, CDR1 is MNHEY and CDR2 is SVGEGT. The CDR3 sequence is 11 residues long. The entry originates in a study of tumor and adjacent non-tumor tissue in lung cancer. This sample's RNA came from whole unsorted tissue. Chemotherapy-naive patients with new lung cancer underwent thoracic surgery in China, August–November 2014.

Sequenced input: lung tumor tissue. V and J are TRBV6-2 or TRBV6-3 and TRBJ2-3, with TRBD1 matching 7 bases. This clonotype originated in a woman in her forties or fifties with non-small cell lung cancer. CDR3 bases: TGTACCAGACAGGGTACAGATACACAGTATTTT. It is translated as CTRQGTDTQYF.